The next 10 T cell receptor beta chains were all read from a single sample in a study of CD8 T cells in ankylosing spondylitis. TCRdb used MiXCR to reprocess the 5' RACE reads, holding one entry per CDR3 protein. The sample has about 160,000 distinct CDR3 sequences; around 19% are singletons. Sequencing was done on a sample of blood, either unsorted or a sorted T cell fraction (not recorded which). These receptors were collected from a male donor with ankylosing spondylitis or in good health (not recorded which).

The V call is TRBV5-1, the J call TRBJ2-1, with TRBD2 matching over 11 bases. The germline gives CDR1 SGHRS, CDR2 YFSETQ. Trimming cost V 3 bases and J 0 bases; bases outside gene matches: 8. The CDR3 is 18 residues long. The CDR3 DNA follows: TGCGCCAGCAGCTCTCGACTAGCGGGGACGAACTCCTACAATGAGCAGTTCTTC. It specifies CASSSRLAGTNSYNEQFF.

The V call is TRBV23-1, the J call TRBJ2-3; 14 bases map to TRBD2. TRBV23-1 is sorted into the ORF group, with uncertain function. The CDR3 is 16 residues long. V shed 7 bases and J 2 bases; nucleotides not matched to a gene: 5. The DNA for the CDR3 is TGCGCCAGCACCTCGGGACTAGCGGGAGACACAGATACGCAGTATTTT. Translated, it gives CASTSGLAGDTDTQYF.

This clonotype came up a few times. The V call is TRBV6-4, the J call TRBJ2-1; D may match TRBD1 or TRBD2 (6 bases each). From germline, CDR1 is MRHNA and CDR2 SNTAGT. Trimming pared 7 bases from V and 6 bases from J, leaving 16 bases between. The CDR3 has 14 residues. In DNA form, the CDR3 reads TGTGCCAGCATCGGGGGCCTCATCTTCAATGAGCAGTTCTTC. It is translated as CASIGGLIFNEQFF.

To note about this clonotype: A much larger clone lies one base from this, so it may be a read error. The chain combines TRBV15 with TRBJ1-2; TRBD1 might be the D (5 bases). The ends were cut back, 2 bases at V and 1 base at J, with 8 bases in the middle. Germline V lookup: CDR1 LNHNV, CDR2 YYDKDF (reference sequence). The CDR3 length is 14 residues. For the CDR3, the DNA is TGTGCCACCAGCAGAAGGGGATGTAACTATGGCTACACCTTC. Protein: CATSRRGCNYGYTF.

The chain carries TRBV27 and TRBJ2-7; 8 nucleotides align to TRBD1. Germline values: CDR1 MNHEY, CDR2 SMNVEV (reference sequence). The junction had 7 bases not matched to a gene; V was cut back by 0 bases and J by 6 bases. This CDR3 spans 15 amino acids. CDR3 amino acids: CASSLSWTGLGEQYF. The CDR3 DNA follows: TGTGCCAGCAGTTTATCGTGGACAGGGTTGGGCGAGCAGTACTTC.

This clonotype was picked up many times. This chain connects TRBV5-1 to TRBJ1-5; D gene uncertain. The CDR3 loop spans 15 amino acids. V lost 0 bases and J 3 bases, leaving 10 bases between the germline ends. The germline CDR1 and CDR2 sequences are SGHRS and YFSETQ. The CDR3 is CASSLDPDPNQPQHF. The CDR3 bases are TGCGCCAGCAGCTTGGACCCCGACCCCAATCAGCCCCAGCATTTT.

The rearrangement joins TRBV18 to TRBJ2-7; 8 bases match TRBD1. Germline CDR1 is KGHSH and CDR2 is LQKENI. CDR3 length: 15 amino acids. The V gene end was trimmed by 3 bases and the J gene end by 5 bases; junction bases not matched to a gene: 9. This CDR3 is CASSPRTGTGHEQYF. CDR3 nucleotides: TGTGCCAGCTCACCCCGGACAGGGACCGGTCACGAGCAGTACTTC.

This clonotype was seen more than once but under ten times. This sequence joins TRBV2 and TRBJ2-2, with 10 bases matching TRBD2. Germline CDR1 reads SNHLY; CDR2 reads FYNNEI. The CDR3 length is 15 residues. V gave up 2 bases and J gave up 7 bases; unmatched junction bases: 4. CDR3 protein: CASSELAGDRGELFF. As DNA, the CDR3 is TGTGCCAGCAGTGAACTAGCGGGGGACCGCGGGGAGCTGTTTTTT.

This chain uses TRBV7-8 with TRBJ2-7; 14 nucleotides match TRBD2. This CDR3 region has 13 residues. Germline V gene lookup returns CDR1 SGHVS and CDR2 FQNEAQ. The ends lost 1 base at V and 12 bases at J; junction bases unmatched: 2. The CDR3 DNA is TGTGCCAGCAGCTTAGAGGGACTAGCGGGAGTGTACTTC. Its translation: CASSLEGLAGVYF.

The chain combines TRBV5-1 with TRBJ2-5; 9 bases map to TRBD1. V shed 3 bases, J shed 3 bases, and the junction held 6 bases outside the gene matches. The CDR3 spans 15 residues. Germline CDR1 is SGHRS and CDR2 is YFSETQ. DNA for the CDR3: TGCGCCAGCAGCTGGGGGACAGGGAGTAAAGAGACCCAGTACTTC. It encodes CASSWGTGSKETQYF.